Listed below are T cell receptor beta chains from one sample, sequenced in a study of shared clonotypes between healthy human individuals. Generated by immunoSEQ multiplex PCR, the TCRdb table keeps only in-frame clones and is missing some. Of approximately 2,300,000 clones in the sample, roughly 90% were seen once. The sample comprised naive CD4+ T cells from PBMCs. Receptor source: a man aged 18 to 30 in good health. Some clones in this sample may be carry-over from other donors' samples. Both conserved end residues are part of each CDR3. A D gene is named only where the DNA matches it firmly. Size is stated for part of the rows, as once, few or many counts, or as a class when the clone is expanded.

CDR3 length,clone size,V gene,J gene,D gene,CDR3 DNA,CDR3 protein
15,.,TRBV7-8,TRBJ1-2,TRBD1,TGTGCCAGCAGCTCTAGGGACAGGGGGCTGAATGGCTACACCTTC,CASSSRDRGLNGYTF
14,.,TRBV7-8,TRBJ1-1,.,TGTGCCAGCAGCCTACTAGAGGGCAACACTGAAGCTTTCTTT,CASSLLEGNTEAFF
15,.,TRBV2,TRBJ1-1,.,TGTGCCAGCAGTGAACGAAACTTGATAAACACTGAAGCTTTCTTT,CASSERNLINTEAFF
13,once,TRBV4-3,TRBJ1-4,.,TGCGCCAGCAGCCGTAATCAAAACGAAAAACTGTTTTTT,CASSRNQNEKLFF
16,once,TRBV5-8,TRBJ1-5,.,TGTGCCAGCAGCTTGCTGCCAGGGAGGGGGAATCAGCCCCAGCATTTT,CASSLLPGRGNQPQHF
15,.,TRBV6-5,TRBJ2-7,TRBD1,TGTGCCAGCAGTTACTCGGCAGGGGGATCCTACGAGCAGTACTTC,CASSYSAGGSYEQYF
15,.,TRBV7-7,TRBJ2-5,TRBD1,TGTGCCAGCAGCTCGACCGGGACAGAGGGGGAGACCCAGTACTTC,CASSSTGTEGETQYF
18,.,TRBV7-3,TRBJ2-2,.,TGTGCCAGCAGCTTAAGAGGTTGGGGCGTAACGAACACCGGGGAGCTGTTTTTT,CASSLRGWGVTNTGELFF
14,.,TRBV12-5,TRBJ1-2,.,TGTGCTAGTGGTTTGACGACCCGTAACTATGGCTACACCTTC,CASGLTTRNYGYTF
16,.,TRBV6-1,TRBJ2-6,.,TGTGCCAGCAGTGAAGCGCTCTTATCTGGGGCCAACGTCCTGACTTTC,CASSEALLSGANVLTF
15,.,TRBV6-1,TRBJ1-2,TRBD1,TGTGCCAGCAGTAAATCGGGACAGGGCTCGTACGGCTACACCTTC,CASSKSGQGSYGYTF
14,.,TRBV5-1,TRBJ2-7,.,TGCGCCAGCAGCTGGACCTTGAGCTCCTACGAGCAGTACTTC,CASSWTLSSYEQYF
14,once,TRBV6-1,TRBJ2-7,.,TGTGCCAGCGGTTGGCAGGGGCAATCCTACGAGCAGTACTTC,CASGWQGQSYEQYF
14,.,TRBV5-1,TRBJ1-1,TRBD1,TGCGCCAGCAGCTTGACCGCAGGGGGCACTGAAGCTTTCTTT,CASSLTAGGTEAFF
14,.,TRBV5-1,TRBJ2-7,.,TGCGCCAGCAGCTTGGGACCCCCCGGCTACGAGCAGTACTTC,CASSLGPPGYEQYF
20,.,TRBV5-1,TRBJ2-3,TRBD2,TGCGCCAGCAGCTTGGGGGGCCAGGGACTAGCGGGAGGCCTCACAGATACGCAGTATTTT,CASSLGGQGLAGGLTDTQYF
15,.,TRBV7-9,TRBJ1-1,TRBD1,TGTGCCAGCAGCCCGGTTACGGGACAGGGGGTTGAAGCTTTCTTT,CASSPVTGQGVEAFF
16,.,TRBV10-1,TRBJ2-3,TRBD2,TGCGCCAGCAGAACTCCGACTAGCGGTAGCACAGATACGCAGTATTTT,CASRTPTSGSTDTQYF
17,.,TRBV18,TRBJ2-2,TRBD2,TGTGCCAGCTCACCACGACCTAGCGGGAGTGTGCCCGGGGAGCTGTTTTTT,CASSPRPSGSVPGELFF
14,.,TRBV5-1,TRBJ1-1,TRBD1,TGCGCCAGCAGCTTGGGGACAGGCCCTACTGAAGCTTTCTTT,CASSLGTGPTEAFF
17,.,TRBV4-1,TRBJ2-2,.,TGCGCCAGCAGCCAAGGACCCGCAGGCAGAAACACCGGGGAGCTGTTTTTT,CASSQGPAGRNTGELFF
17,.,TRBV7-6,TRBJ2-1,TRBD2,TGTGCCAGCAGCTTAGTAGGGCGGGAGGGCCTTCGAAATGAGCAGTTCTTC,CASSLVGREGLRNEQFF
14,.,TRBV30,TRBJ2-7,.,TGTGCCTGGAGTGTCACCCAAAGGGCCTACGAGCAGTACTTC,CAWSVTQRAYEQYF
14,.,TRBV7-8,TRBJ1-1,.,TGTGCCAGCAGCTTAGTTGCAGGAAACACTGAAGCTTTCTTT,CASSLVAGNTEAFF
15,few,TRBV5-1,TRBJ2-2,.,TGCGCCAGCAGCACAGGGACGGTGAACACCGGGGAGCTGTTTTTT,CASSTGTVNTGELFF
13,.,TRBV29-1,TRBJ2-1,TRBD2,TGCAGCATTACTAGCGGCTCCTACAATGAGCAGTTCTTC,CSITSGSYNEQFF
12,.,TRBV5-5,TRBJ1-2,.,TGTGCCAGCAGCTTGGAGGGGGATGGCTACACCTTC,CASSLEGDGYTF
15,.,TRBV7-9,TRBJ2-2,.,TGTGCCAGCAGCTTAGCCCAGATCAGCACCGGGGAGCTGTTTTTT,CASSLAQISTGELFF
15,.,TRBV18,TRBJ2-2,.,TGTGCCAGCTCACCCCAGCGGGCGAACACCGGGGAGCTGTTTTTT,CASSPQRANTGELFF
16,once,TRBV5-1,TRBJ2-3,TRBD2,TGCGCCAGCAGCTTGGGCACTAGCGGGAAGACAGATACGCAGTATTTT,CASSLGTSGKTDTQYF
15,.,TRBV2,TRBJ2-2,.,TGTGCCAGCAGCAGAGGTCAGGGTAACACCGGGGAGCTGTTTTTT,CASSRGQGNTGELFF
17,.,TRBV4-1,TRBJ2-5,TRBD2,TGCGCCAGCAGCCGCGGGACTAGCGGGAGGGGACAAGAGACCCAGTACTTC,CASSRGTSGRGQETQYF